These 8 T cell receptor beta chains came from one sample sequenced in a study of cytomegalovirus exposure and HLA in healthy donors. The protocol was immunoSEQ multiplex PCR, while the TCRdb copy is restricted to in-frame clones and leaves out a portion. The sample has approximately 54,000 clones, approximately 90% seen once. Input material: PBMCs. Receptors originate from a woman under 30 in good health and CMV-seropositive.

The chain combines TRBV28 with TRBJ2-7; 9 positions match TRBD1. This CDR3 is 15 amino acids long. J lost 2 bases, V lost 5 bases, and 7 bases had no gene match. Looked up from germline, CDR1 is MDHEN and CDR2 is SYDVKM. The CDR3 DNA is TGTGCCAGCAGTGACCGGGACAGGGACCCCTACGAGCAGTACTTC. Translation gives CASSDRDRDPYEQYF.

The V and J genes are TRBV6-1 and TRBJ2-7; D is unresolved. Germline assignment: CDR1 MNHNS and CDR2 SASEGT. The CDR3 covers 13 residues. The V and J ends lost 6 bases and 2 bases respectively, with 11 bases between them. The CDR3 nucleotides read TGTGCCAGCAGAGGAGAAGTACCCTACGAGCAGTACTTC. This codes for CASRGEVPYEQYF.

V usage is TRBV10-2 and J usage is TRBJ2-5; D is possibly TRBD1 (6 bases). This CDR3 spans 12 amino acids. The ends were cut back, 3 bases at V and 4 bases at J, with 6 bases in the middle. CDR1 WSHSY and CDR2 SAAADI come from the germline V gene. The CDR3: CASSEGGETQYF. The CDR3 bases are TGCGCCAGCAGTGAAGGGGGAGAGACCCAGTACTTC.

Details on this clone: Additional DNA sequences in this sample encode the identical CDR3. The V and J genes are TRBV6-5 and TRBJ1-3; D gene uncertain. CDR1 MNHEY and CDR2 SVGAGI come from the germline V gene. The CDR3 sequence is 15 residues long. Trimming cost V 0 bases and J 1 base, with 7 bases left between them. Here the CDR3 DNA reads TGTGCCAGCAGTTACTCGACTGGATCTGGAAACACCATATATTTT. This sequence encodes CASSYSTGSGNTIYF.

The chain links TRBV28 to TRBJ1-2, with 7 positions matching TRBD1. With V trimmed by 5 bases and J by 6 bases, 6 bases remained unmatched. Germline CDR1 reads MDHEN; CDR2 reads SYDVKM. The CDR3 totals 13 residues. The CDR3 bases are TGTGCCAGCAGTCTTACAGGGGCCAATGGCTACACCTTC. This encodes CASSLTGANGYTF.

The chain recombines TRBV25-1 with TRBJ2-3; D might be TRBD2 (6 bases). Per germline, CDR1 MGHDK and CDR2 SYGVNS. The V gene lost 6 bases and the J gene lost 1 base, with 8 bases spanning the gap. The length of the CDR3 is 13 residues. CDR3 in DNA: TGTGCCAGCAGCCCGGGGGGCACAGATACGCAGTATTTT. This encodes CASSPGGTDTQYF.

The chain joins TRBV7-9 to TRBJ2-2; D is perhaps TRBD2 (6 bases). From germline, CDR1 is SEHNR and CDR2 FQNEAQ (reference sequence). The CDR3 spans 14 residues. V lost 4 bases and J lost 4, with 10 bases in between. The CDR3 sequence is CASSWRGSTGELFF. In nucleotides, the CDR3 is TGTGCCAGCAGCTGGAGGGGTAGCACCGGGGAGCTGTTTTTT.

The chain joins TRBV6-4 to TRBJ2-2; 11 bases are a match to TRBD2. CDR3 length equals 16 residues. Unmatched junction bases numbered 4, after V lost 5 bases and J lost 2 bases. CDR1 and CDR2 from the germline V gene are MRHNA and SNTAGT. CDR3 in DNA: TGTGCCAGCAGTACGACTAGCGGGGACAACACCGGGGAGCTGTTTTTT. The encoded protein is CASSTTSGDNTGELFF.